This section outlines one T cell receptor beta chain sequence together with its context. Its antigen target is currently unknown. Base-call qualities are not available, and no considerably larger clone is one nucleotide away. The immunoSEQ Assay, a bias-controlled multiplex PCR, was used to amplify TCRbeta CDR3 regions from genomic DNA. As for the authors' bioinformatics: Nucleated cell counts per sample were estimated from amplification of reference gene primers within the assay. To quantify the absolute abundance of each unique TCRbeta CDR3 rearrangement, sequence reads were collapsed and filtered. For each sample, productive Simpson clonality was calculated by taking the square root of Simpson's diversity index across productive rearrangements. TCRdb carries this immuneACCESS record with in-frame sequences only. Its versions omit some clonotypes, under half of them owing to an unresolved V gene in the studies checked, with the rest unexplained. The V and J calls and the clone size are those of that table, but D and trimming were determined from the DNA. Across this sample there are about 200,000 clones, with 70% to 90% seen only once. The top ten clones comprise over 15% of the sample.

This entry belongs to a study of blood T cell repertoires in COVID-19 (dated by TCRdb to the early 2020s). Regarding the study in general: Samples covering the acute and convalescent phases of COVID-19 were provided by collaborators in the United States, Italy and Spain. The material from the prospective study consisted of cDNA or gDNA derived from T cells, B-cell-depleted T cells, or PBMCs. Subjects who had been exposed to COVID-19, were actively infected with it, or had recovered from it provided the deeply sampled blood TCRbeta repertoires that made up the dataset. The repertoires were released in a freely available public database intended as a resource for research on the immune response to SARS-CoV-2. Samples came from the ongoing ImmuneRACE study (first 160 participants) plus 1,254 subjects from 6 global collaborators. Nearly every sample came with metadata listing a de-identified subject ID, COVID-19 status, age in years and sex. Where available, HLA class I and class II types were obtained from metadata supplied by the sample provider rather than from assay-based typing. Overall study outcomes, separate from this receptor: The quantity of clinical and demographic metadata differed by source and by participant and was supplied without curation.

At one collaborating source in Seattle, patients were enrolled during active infection and were followed longitudinally through the course of disease. Whole blood was collected in K2EDTA tubes by collaborating institutions according to the institutions' own protocols. For TCRbeta analysis, collaborator samples were shipped as frozen whole blood, as isolated PBMCs, or as DNA extracted from either sample type. Unmatched junction bases come to 3, with V trimmed by 3 bases and J by 0 bases. From a lookup of the germline V gene, CDR1 and CDR2 are KGHSH and LQKENI. From the cysteine up to the phenylalanine, the CDR3 has a length of 15 residues. The entry retains the CDR3 DNA only, 45 bases that are in frame from base 1.

This chain joins TRBV18 to TRBJ2-7; TRBD2 matches 9 bases in the middle. Sequenced sample: peripheral blood. This clonotype originated in a man aged 50 to 60 with COVID-19, enrolled during active disease. The DNA sequence reads TGTGCCAGCTCACCGTCTAGCGGGATCTCCTACGAGCAGTACTTC. This encodes CASSPSSGISYEQYF.